What follows are 13 T cell receptor beta chains derived from one specimen sequenced in a study of spatial heterogeneity in lung cancer. Regarding time point: blood at routine non-recurrence follow-up after resection. Unsorted whole RNA samples from tumor, nontumor lung or frozen PBMC were sequenced. Each CDR3 protein is one row after TCRdb ran MiXCR on the 5' RACE reads. The sample includes around 47,000 distinct CDR3 sequences, roughly 7% seen only once; the top ten take 35%. The sequences come from PBMCs, collected at follow-up. The receptor source for this set is a female donor with early-stage non-small cell lung cancer.

This clonotype was seen ten or more times. This chain joins TRBV10-2 and TRBJ1-2; unclear D gene. This CDR3 contains 14 residues. Germline V gene sequence: CDR1 WSHSY, CDR2 SAAADI. The V gene lost 2 bases and the J gene lost 7 bases, with 14 bases spanning the gap. The CDR3 here is CASSEDDNWFGYTF. The CDR3, as DNA: TGCGCCAGCAGTGAGGACGATAATTGGTTTGGCTACACCTTC.

This chain uses TRBV7-2 with TRBJ2-1; possible D gene TRBD1, 5 bases. V gave up 5 bases and J gave up 6 bases, with 17 bases separating them. CDR3 length: 15 residues. Germline CDR1 and CDR2: SGHTA and FQGNSA. The CDR3 DNA reads TGTGCCAGCAGCCCAAGGTCAGGGCTGCGCAATGAGCAGTTCTTC. It encodes CASSPRSGLRNEQFF.

This clonotype was counted a few times. This chain links TRBV7-3 with TRBJ2-3, with TRBD1 as a possible D gene (5 bases). Trimming left V 5 bases short and J 0 bases short, with 9 bases between. This CDR3 is 14 amino acids long. CDR1 SGHTA and CDR2 FQGTGA come from the germline V gene. CDR3 bases: TGTGCCAGCAGCCCCCCAGGGAGCACAGATACGCAGTATTTT. This translates into CASSPPGSTDTQYF.

In this sample, this clonotype turned up many times. The V and J genes are TRBV4-1 and TRBJ2-7, with D unclear. The germline V gene has CDR1 MGHRA and CDR2 YSYEKL. Trimming removed 6 bases from V and 6 bases from J, with 15 bases in between. The CDR3 has 13 residues. The CDR3 reads CASRLVKVGEQYF. In DNA, the CDR3 is TGCGCCAGCAGACTCGTGAAGGTCGGCGAGCAGTACTTC.

The chain uses TRBV9 and TRBJ2-2; tentatively, D is TRBD1 (6 bases). The V gene lost 4 bases and the J gene lost 8 bases, with 24 bases spanning the gap. The CDR3 has 17 residues. Looked up from germline, CDR1 is SGDLS and CDR2 is YYNGEE. The CDR3 region has the DNA TGTGCCAGCAGCCGTTTGGGGGCTAGCCCCCCGCTAGGGGAGCTGTTTTTT. It encodes CASSRLGASPPLGELFF.

J is TRBJ2-1 and V is TRBV6-5; TRBD2 aligns across 9 bases. V dropped 5 bases and J dropped 0; count of bases not matched to a gene: 2. CDR3 size: 15 residues. Germline CDR1 reads MNHEY; CDR2 reads SVGAGI. The CDR3 loop reads CASSQAGGSYNEQFF. Here the CDR3 DNA reads TGTGCCAGCAGTCAAGCGGGGGGCTCCTACAATGAGCAGTTCTTC.

This clonotype was recorded many times. The J gene is TRBJ2-5, the V gene TRBV5-1; 7 bases agree with TRBD1. This CDR3 spans 15 amino acids. Germline values: CDR1 SGHRS, CDR2 YFSETQ. V was pared by 0 bases and J by 2 bases, with 4 bases of the junction left unmatched. The CDR3 reads CASSLAWTGQETQYF. The DNA for the CDR3 is TGCGCCAGCAGCTTGGCCTGGACAGGACAAGAGACCCAGTACTTC. The full variable domain, with the rest looked up from reference TRBV5-1 and TRBJ2-5, is KAGVTQTPRYLIKTRGQQVTLSCSPISGHRSVSWYQQTPGQGLQFLFEYFSETQRNKGNFPGRFSGRQFSNSRSEMNVSTLELGDSALYLCASSLAWTGQETQYFGPGTRLLVL.

This clonotype was detected many times. The rearrangement uses TRBV25-1 and TRBJ1-3, with D possibly TRBD1 on 6 matching bases. Germline-derived CDR1 and CDR2 are MGHDK and SYGVNS. V lost 8 bases and J 1 base, leaving 18 bases between the germline ends. The CDR3 runs 16 residues. CDR3 loop: CASSPSPDRSGNTIYF. Written as DNA, the CDR3 is TGTGCCAGCTCCCCATCCCCCGACAGGTCTGGAAACACCATATATTTT.

This clonotype occurred many times. J is TRBJ1-1 and V is TRBV7-8; D may be TRBD1 (5 bases). This CDR3 is 14 amino acids long. Germline V gene sequence: CDR1 SGHVS, CDR2 FQNEAQ. Trimming took 5 bases from V and 5 from J, leaving 15 bases between them. The CDR3 loop reads CASSETRGWTEAFF. In DNA, the CDR3 is TGTGCCAGCAGCGAGACGCGGGGCTGGACTGAAGCTTTCTTT.

Comments on this clonotype: This may be a read error, as it is one base from a much larger clone. V and J are TRBV5-1 and TRBJ1-1, with no clear D. The CDR3 is made up of 15 amino acids. The V gene's germline CDR1 is SGHRS and CDR2 YFSETQ. The CDR3, as DNA: TGCGCCAGCAGGCCGGCGGGAACCGATCTCGCGGCAGCTCTCTTT. It is translated as CASRPAGTDLAAALF. Looking up the rest from reference TRBV5-1 and TRBJ1-1 gives the full variable domain: KAGVTQTPRYLIKTRGQQVTLSCSPISGHRSVSWYQQTPGQGLQFLFEYFSETQRNKGNFPGRFSGRQFSNSRSEMNVSTLELGDSALYLCASRPAGTDLAAALFGQGTRLTVV.

This clonotype was counted at least ten times. This chain uses TRBV9 with TRBJ2-7, with TRBD1 matching over 8 bases. Losses at the gene ends were 3 bases for V and 6 bases for J; bases not matched to a gene: 11. This CDR3 region has 15 residues. Germline CDR1 is SGDLS and CDR2 is YYNGEE. The CDR3 DNA reads as TGTGCCAGCAGCGGACAGGGGCATGGGAATGGCGAGCAGTACTTC. Protein sequence: CASSGQGHGNGEQYF. Drawing the rest from reference TRBV9 and TRBJ2-7, the complete variable domain is DSGVTQTPKHLITATGQRVTLRCSPRSGDLSVYWYQQSLDQGLQFLIQYYNGEERAKGNILERFSAQQFPDLHSELNLSSLELGDSALYFCASSGQGHGNGEQYFGPGTRLTVT.

At least ten counts were recorded for this clonotype. The chain employs TRBV5-1 and TRBJ2-3; possibly TRBD1 or TRBD2 for D (5 bases each). Germline V gives CDR1 SGHRS, CDR2 YFSETQ. V gave up 0 bases and J gave up 6 bases, with 14 bases separating them. The CDR3 has 15 amino acids. Here the CDR3 reads CASSLASGGVDTQYF. The CDR3 nucleotides are TGCGCCAGCAGCTTGGCTAGTGGGGGTGTGGATACGCAGTATTTT.

This clonotype was recorded only once. This may stem from a read error, because a much larger clone lies one nucleotide away. This sequence joins TRBV20-1 and TRBJ2-2, with 7 bases matching TRBD1. CDR1 and CDR2 from the germline V gene are DFQATT and SNEGSKA (reference sequence). The CDR3 consists of 13 residues. The DNA for the CDR3 is TGCAGTGCTAGAGCACAGGGGCCCGGGGCGCTGTTTTTT. It encodes CSARAQGPGALFF.